The 16 T cell receptor beta chains below were found in one sample sequenced in a study of blood T cell repertoires in COVID-19. Method: immunoSEQ multiplex PCR; TCRdb's copy keeps in-frame clones and lacks some. The repertoire holds 80,000 or so clones, with 82% as singletons. Sequencing was carried out using peripheral blood. Receptors were obtained from a human donor in a cohort sampled during active COVID-19.

This sequence joins TRBV29-1 and TRBJ1-1; D ambiguous. From germline, CDR1 is SQVTM and CDR2 ANQGSEA. CDR3 length: 13 amino acids. Trimming cost V 7 bases and J 1 base, with 13 bases left between them. The CDR3 here is CSAGRRGNTEAFF. CDR3 DNA: TGCAGCGCTGGGAGGCGGGGGAACACTGAAGCTTTCTTT.

This clone was observed a single time. The chain joins TRBV7-9 to TRBJ1-2; D gene ambiguous. Germline V gene data show CDR1 as SEHNR and CDR2 as FQNEAQ (reference sequence). CDR3 size: 13 residues. Between the trimmed V and J ends, which lost 8 bases and 5 bases, there was a span of 15 bases. The CDR3 loop reads CASSAPSFYGYTF. In DNA form, the CDR3 reads TGTGCCAGCTCCGCCCCGAGTTTTTATGGCTACACCTTC. The full variable domain, completed using reference TRBV7-9 and TRBJ1-2, is DTGVSQNPRHKITKRGQNVTFRCDPISEHNRLYWYRQTLGQGPEFLTYFQNEAQLEKSRLLSDRFSAERPKGSFSTLEIQRTEQGDSAMYLCASSAPSFYGYTFGSGTRLTVV.

This clone has only one observation. J is TRBJ1-3 and V is TRBV6-6; the match to TRBD1 covers 8 bases. CDR3 length: 16 residues. Looked up from germline, CDR1 is MNHNY and CDR2 is SVGAGI (reference sequence). The junction had 9 bases not matched to a gene; V was cut back by 4 bases and J by 4 bases. The CDR3: CASSWGGQGAGNTIYF. The CDR3, as DNA: TGTGCCAGCAGTTGGGGCGGACAGGGTGCAGGAAACACCATATATTTT.

V gene TRBV5-6 combines with J gene TRBJ1-4; possible D gene TRBD1, 5 bases. Trimming stripped 0 bases from V and 2 bases from J, with 14 bases between. This CDR3 spans 17 amino acids. CDR1 and CDR2 (germline): SGHDT, YYEEEE. CDR3 bases: TGTGCCAGCAGCTTGGAGGGACTGAAGTGGACTAATGAAAAACTGTTTTTT. Translation: CASSLEGLKWTNEKLFF.

There are a few counts of this clone. The chain has TRBV6-5 and TRBJ2-7; 11 bases are shared with TRBD2. Germline loops: CDR1 MNHEY, CDR2 SVGAGI. V lost 5 bases to trimming and J lost 2 bases; unmatched junction nucleotides: 5. The CDR3 spans 15 residues. CDR3 loop: CASSRGTSGTYEQYF. As DNA, the CDR3 is TGTGCCAGCAGTAGAGGGACTAGCGGAACCTACGAGCAGTACTTC.

CDR3 nucleotide sequence: TGCGCCAGCAGCCAAGGGGGTGCAGGGTCTAAACCTGAAGCTTTCTTT. Translation gives CASSQGGAGSKPEAFF. The chain recombines TRBV4-3 with TRBJ1-1, with a tentative D call TRBD1 (5 bases). This CDR3 contains 16 residues. Per germline, CDR1 LGHNA and CDR2 YSLEER. V was clipped by 1 base and J by 6 bases, with 18 bases between them.

Here the CDR3 DNA reads TGCGCCAGCAGCTTGGGGGACAGGGGAGGCGAGCAGTACTTC. This sequence encodes CASSLGDRGGEQYF. The chain carries TRBV5-1 and TRBJ2-7, with 10 bases matching TRBD1. CDR1 and CDR2 (germline): SGHRS, YFSETQ. The CDR3 sequence is 14 residues long. V was clipped by 0 bases and J by 6 bases; unmatched bases: 3. Drawing the rest from reference TRBV5-1 and TRBJ2-7, the complete variable domain is KAGVTQTPRYLIKTRGQQVTLSCSPISGHRSVSWYQQTPGQGLQFLFEYFSETQRNKGNFPGRFSGRQFSNSRSEMNVSTLELGDSALYLCASSLGDRGGEQYFGPGTRLTVT.

This chain joins TRBV5-8 and TRBJ1-2, with 8 bases matching TRBD1. CDR3 size: 15 residues. Germline loops: CDR1 SGHTS, CDR2 YDEGEE. With V trimmed by 4 bases and J by 3 bases, 8 bases remained unmatched. The CDR3: CASSRTGSVDYGYTF. The CDR3 DNA reads as TGTGCCAGCAGCAGGACAGGGTCAGTTGACTATGGCTACACCTTC.

This clone has only one observation. J is TRBJ1-5 and V is TRBV7-2; D is uncertain. Trimming removed 5 bases from V and 2 bases from J, with 10 bases in between. Germline CDR1 is SGHTA and CDR2 is FQGNSA. This CDR3 region has 14 residues. CDR3 nucleotide sequence: TGTGCCAGCAGCGTACTAAGGCGCAATCAGCCCCAGCATTTT. Protein: CASSVLRRNQPQHF.

This chain links TRBV4-3 with TRBJ1-1; TRBD1 aligns across 8 bases. The J segment lost 7 bases and the V segment lost 1 base, leaving 5 bases of the junction unmatched. The CDR3 length is 14 residues. The germline CDR1 and CDR2 sequences are LGHNA and YSLEER. The CDR3 here is CASSQVQGAGEAFF. The CDR3 DNA reads TGCGCCAGCAGCCAAGTCCAGGGGGCTGGTGAAGCTTTCTTT.

This sequence joins TRBV4-2 and TRBJ2-3, with D perhaps matching TRBD2 (6 bases). V was pared by 0 bases and J by 2 bases, with 15 bases between. Germline CDR1 LGHNA, CDR2 YNFKEQ. The CDR3 is 17 residues long. In DNA, the CDR3 is TGTGCCAGCAGCCAAGAGCCGGCGGGGATCCCCACAGATACGCAGTATTTT. Its translation: CASSQEPAGIPTDTQYF.

The V gene is TRBV12-3 or TRBV12-4, the J gene TRBJ2-7; D remains ambiguous. With 3 bases removed from V and 5 bases from J, the gap between germline ends came to 11 bases. The CDR3 runs 13 residues. The CDR3 protein is CASSFPRPNEQYF. CDR3 nucleotide sequence: TGTGCCAGCAGTTTTCCCAGGCCTAACGAGCAGTACTTC.

The chain links TRBV18 to TRBJ1-1; no clear D. Per the germline V gene, CDR1 is KGHSH and CDR2 is LQKENI. Trimming stripped 2 bases from V and 3 bases from J, with 16 bases between. The CDR3 covers 16 residues. The CDR3 reads CASSPWQALGHTEAFF. The CDR3 nucleotides are TGTGCCAGCTCACCATGGCAGGCCCTTGGTCACACTGAAGCTTTCTTT.

The V gene is TRBV6-5, the J gene TRBJ1-2; D unresolved. With 7 bases removed from V and 6 bases from J, the gap between germline ends came to 15 bases. Germline lookup yields CDR1 MNHEY and CDR2 SVGAGI. The CDR3 spans 13 residues. CDR3 coding DNA: TGTGCCAGCACCCAAAGGGAGGGTGATGGCTACACCTTC. It codes for CASTQREGDGYTF.

V is TRBV4-1 and J is TRBJ2-1; D remains unclear. The germline CDR1 and CDR2 sequences are MGHRA and YSYEKL. V was trimmed by 2 bases and J by 10 bases, leaving 12 bases between them. CDR3 length: 13 amino acids. CDR3 in amino acids: CASSQSNYREQFF. CDR3 sequence (DNA): TGCGCCAGCAGCCAATCCAACTATCGGGAGCAGTTCTTC.

This clone was found once. The V gene is TRBV3-1 (or the pseudogene TRBV3-2), the J gene TRBJ1-3; 7 bases map to TRBD1. The CDR3 length is 15 residues. CDR1 is LGHDT, CDR2 YNNKEL, per germline (reference sequence). The V gene end was trimmed by 4 bases and the J gene end by 0 bases; junction bases not matched to a gene: 3. The CDR3 loop reads CASSLPGGSGNTIYF. CDR3 coding DNA: TGTGCCAGCAGCCTCCCAGGGGGCTCTGGAAACACCATATATTTT.